These 14 T cell receptor beta chains share one sample of origin, sequenced in a study of glioma-infiltrating T cells after dendritic cell vaccination. This table comes from immunoSEQ multiplex PCR, and its TCRdb copy is limited to in-frame clones, with some not included. The sample holds around 78,000 clones; roughly 85% are singletons and the top ten take about 8.5%. The time point here: after dendritic cell vaccination, including at tumor progression/relapse. The sequencing used blood, collected after dendritic cell vaccination. The origin of the receptors is a human donor with glioblastoma.

This chain links TRBV5-6 with TRBJ2-7; 7 nucleotides line up with TRBD1. The CDR3 runs to 14 residues. Per the germline V gene, CDR1 is SGHDT and CDR2 is YYEEEE. Trimming cost V 3 bases and J 0 bases; bases outside gene matches: 3. CDR3 sequence reads: CASSSGTDSYEQYF. CDR3 nucleotide sequence: TGTGCCAGCAGCTCGGGGACAGACTCCTACGAGCAGTACTTC.

CDR3 in amino acids: CASSAGAGNQPQHF. In nucleotides, the CDR3 is TGTGCCAGTAGTGCAGGGGCGGGCAATCAGCCCCAGCATTTT. This chain uses TRBV6-5 with TRBJ1-5; perhaps TRBD1 as D (6 bases). The CDR3 loop spans 14 amino acids. From germline, CDR1 is MNHEY and CDR2 SVGAGI. V lost 9 bases, J lost 2 bases, and 14 bases lay in between.

This chain links TRBV15 with TRBJ2-7, with D tentatively TRBD2 (6 bases). V lost 2 bases, J lost 3 bases, and 17 bases lay in between. The CDR3 is 16 amino acids. From germline, CDR1 is LNHNV and CDR2 YYDKDF (reference sequence). CDR3 sequence (DNA): TGTGCCACCAGCAGACCTACCGGGACTCTCATCTACGAGCAGTACTTC. Protein: CATSRPTGTLIYEQYF.

V and J are TRBV19 and TRBJ1-3; the D gene is possibly TRBD1 (6 bases). Germline assignment: CDR1 LNHDA and CDR2 SQIVND (reference sequence). This CDR3 has 15 residues. Trimming stripped 7 bases from V and 5 bases from J, with 18 bases between. The CDR3 region is CASTPVGGDRNTIYF. Written as DNA, the CDR3 is TGTGCCAGTACCCCGGTAGGGGGGGATCGAAACACCATATATTTT.

The chain carries TRBV27 and TRBJ2-1, with TRBD2 identical over 12 bases. V shed 6 bases, J shed 4 bases, and the junction held 13 bases outside the gene matches. In germline, CDR1 is MNHEY, CDR2 SMNVEV (reference sequence). The CDR3 runs 18 residues. The CDR3 loop reads CASSGEGLAGGRYNEQFF. The CDR3 DNA is TGTGCCAGCAGCGGGGAGGGTCTAGCGGGAGGGCGTTACAATGAGCAGTTCTTC.

This clone was found once. This chain links TRBV14 with TRBJ2-5; D not resolved. V was cut by 4 bases and J by 6 bases, with 9 bases left in between. Per germline, CDR1 SGHDN and CDR2 FVKESK. CDR3 length equals 12 residues. The CDR3 region is CASSRARKTQYF. For the CDR3, the DNA is TGTGCCAGCAGCCGGGCCCGTAAGACCCAGTACTTC.

This chain joins TRBV7-3 and TRBJ2-2; 12 nucleotides align to TRBD2. The germline gives CDR1 SGHTA, CDR2 FQGTGA. The CDR3 spans 18 residues. The junction had 11 bases not matched to a gene; V was cut back by 5 bases and J by 4 bases. CDR3 protein: CASSLSLAGGIGTGELFF. The DNA for the CDR3 is TGTGCCAGCAGCCTATCGCTAGCGGGAGGGATCGGCACCGGGGAGCTGTTTTTT.

The J gene is TRBJ2-2, the V gene TRBV4-3; no clear D gene. The ends were cut back, 1 base at V and 0 bases at J, with 6 bases in the middle. The CDR3 spans 15 residues. Germline assignment: CDR1 LGHNA and CDR2 YSLEER. The CDR3: CASSQGASNTGELFF. The CDR3 coding sequence is TGCGCCAGCAGCCAAGGGGCTTCGAACACCGGGGAGCTGTTTTTT.

The gene calls are TRBV29-1 and TRBJ1-6, with 7 bases lining up with TRBD1. The CDR3 totals 15 residues. Germline CDR1 reads SQVTM; CDR2 reads ANQGSEA. Unmatched junction bases numbered 13, after V lost 5 bases and J lost 9 bases. DNA for the CDR3: TGCAGCGTTCAAACAGCCGGGACAGCGGGTTCACCCCTCCACTTT. Its translation: CSVQTAGTAGSPLHF.

The rearrangement links TRBV7-9 to TRBJ2-7, with 7 bases fitting TRBD1. CDR1 is SEHNR, CDR2 FQNEAQ, per germline (reference sequence). This CDR3 region has 12 residues. The V and J ends lost 5 bases and 6 bases, in that order; junction bases with no gene match: 4. CDR3 in amino acids: CASSQTGSEQYF. DNA of the CDR3: TGTGCCAGCAGCCAGACAGGGTCCGAGCAGTACTTC.

V usage is TRBV7-2 and J usage is TRBJ1-1; 9 nucleotides match TRBD1. The V and J ends lost 5 bases and 4 bases, in that order; junction bases with no gene match: 8. The CDR3 is 15 amino acids. From germline, CDR1 is SGHTA and CDR2 FQGNSA. CDR3 bases: TGTGCCAGCAGCCCGTTGACAGGGGGGCCCACTGAAGCTTTCTTT. This codes for CASSPLTGGPTEAFF.

This clone was recorded once. This sequence joins TRBV6-1 and TRBJ2-2; D remains ambiguous. This CDR3 has 16 amino acids. Trimming removed 3 bases from V and 1 base from J, with 12 bases in between. Per the germline V gene, CDR1 is MNHNS and CDR2 is SASEGT. For the CDR3, the DNA is TGTGCCAGCAGTGAGATTGCACAGATGAACACCGGGGAGCTGTTTTTT. Its translation is CASSEIAQMNTGELFF.

The rearrangement uses TRBV6-5 and TRBJ1-1; 7 bases are shared with TRBD1. V lost 0 bases, J lost 2 bases, and 6 bases stayed unmatched. This CDR3 is built from 16 residues. CDR1 MNHEY and CDR2 SVGAGI come from the germline V gene. CDR3 in DNA: TGTGCCAGCAGTTACTCGATCAGACAGGGAAACACTGAAGCTTTCTTT. Translated: CASSYSIRQGNTEAFF.

The rearrangement uses TRBV19 and TRBJ2-7; D perhaps matches TRBD1 (6 bases). The ends were cut back, 11 bases at V and 5 bases at J, with 13 bases in the middle. The CDR3 runs to 11 residues. Germline V gene sequence: CDR1 LNHDA, CDR2 SQIVND (reference sequence). The CDR3 DNA reads TGTGCCGGGTATCGGACAGACGAGCAGTACTTC. Protein product: CAGYRTDEQYF.